The TCR beta chain under discussion was sequenced for a study of shared clonotypes between healthy human individuals. Produced via immunoSEQ multiplex PCR; TCRdb's table is partial and in-frame only. The table records over 2,000,000 clones, 85% to 95% of them present only once. V was cut by 3 bases and J by 0 bases, with 9 bases left in between. The CDR3 loop spans 15 amino acids. Germline V gene data show CDR1 as LNHDA and CDR2 as SQIVND (reference sequence). CD45RO-negative CD8 cells positively selected for CCR7 made up the naive population, which excluded terminally differentiated effector memory CD45RA+ cells.

The chain joins TRBV19 to TRBJ2-1, with TRBD1 as a possible D gene (5 bases). The receptor's source is a man aged 18 to 30 in good health. Some clones in this sample may be carry-over from other donors' samples. Sequencing input: naive CD8+ T cells from PBMCs. DNA for the CDR3: TGTGCCAGTAGTATTGACAGACTCTCCTACAATGAGCAGTTCTTC. Translated: CASSIDRLSYNEQFF.